This T cell receptor beta chain was recovered during a study of OX40 agonist ivuxolimab in advanced cancers. At the level of the study: With ivuxolimab, an agonistic anti-OX40 (CD134) antibody, patients were treated. All patients had ivuxolimab intravenously every 2 weeks at 0.01 to 10 mg/kg. The study's findings and limits: More expanded clones were seen, on average, in CD8+ T cells than in CD4+.

The protocol was immunoSEQ multiplex PCR, while the TCRdb copy is restricted to in-frame clones and leaves out a portion. The table lists tens of thousands of clones, about 80% of them singletons. V lost 6 bases, J lost 4 bases, and 17 bases stayed unmatched. This CDR3 has 17 residues. The V gene's germline CDR1 is MGHRA and CDR2 YSYEKL. This clone has just a few counts. The target antigen is unknown. Sequencing was performed on CD4+ or CD8+ T cells sorted from blood, taken in a trial of the OX40 agonist ivuxolimab. The receptor was isolated from an adult with an advanced solid tumor such as melanoma, head and neck, liver or kidney cancer. This chain connects TRBV4-1 to TRBJ2-7, with TRBD2 matching over 8 bases. This CDR3 is CASRRGPGGTLPYEQYF. The CDR3 region has the DNA TGCGCCAGCAGACGCGGCCCGGGGGGGACCTTACCATACGAGCAGTACTTC.